The 10 T cell receptor beta chains in this list originate from one sample, sequenced in a study of T cells in localized non-small cell lung cancer. TCRdb's table, derived via immunoSEQ multiplex PCR, lists solely in-frame clones and lacks some. The repertoire holds some 25,000 clones, roughly 90% seen once, with 5.5% to 6.5% in the top ten. The sample consisted of PBMCs, taken before any cancer treatment. These receptors were collected from a man aged 40 to 70 with stage II lung adenocarcinoma.

The chain uses TRBV28 and TRBJ1-6; D is possibly TRBD1 (6 bases). The CDR3 runs 16 residues. V lost 6 bases and J lost 7, with 19 bases in between. Germline lookup yields CDR1 MDHEN and CDR2 SYDVKM. Written as DNA, the CDR3 is TGTGCCAGCAGCACAGATGCCAGACAGGCGAATTCACCCCTCCACTTT. The encoded protein is CASSTDARQANSPLHF.

The chain links TRBV10-1 to TRBJ2-7; D is possibly TRBD1 or TRBD2 (5 bases each). Trimming removed 4 bases at V and 1 base at J, with 8 bases between. This CDR3 is 13 amino acids long. Germline lookup yields CDR1 WNHNN and CDR2 SYGVQD (reference sequence). CDR3 protein: CASSGDGSYEQYF. The CDR3, as DNA: TGCGCCAGCAGTGGGGACGGATCCTACGAGCAGTACTTC.

This chain links TRBV19 with TRBJ2-5, with D perhaps TRBD1 or TRBD2 (6 bases each). V lost 7 bases and J 5 bases, leaving 14 bases between the germline ends. The CDR3 is 13 amino acids. CDR1 LNHDA and CDR2 SQIVND come from the germline V gene (reference sequence). The CDR3 coding sequence is TGTGCCAGTAATCAGGGGCGGGGTGAGACCCAGTACTTC. It specifies CASNQGRGETQYF.

CDR3 sequence (DNA): TGTGCCAGCAGCTTTTCACCGGGACAGGGCCAAGAGACCCAGTACTTC. It codes for CASSFSPGQGQETQYF. The chain is built from TRBV5-5 and TRBJ2-5, with TRBD1 matching over 9 bases. J gave up 1 base and V 2 bases, and 6 bases lay outside the gene matches. Germline-derived CDR1 and CDR2 are SGHKS and YYEKEE (reference sequence). This CDR3 has 16 residues.

Of note for this clone: This CDR3 is also generated by other DNA sequences in the sample. The chain carries TRBV7-9 and TRBJ2-5; 7 nucleotides align to TRBD1. The end of the DNA is better explained by TRBJ2-7, so the J call may be wrong. This CDR3 is 13 amino acids long. Germline CDR1 and CDR2: SEHNR and FQNEAQ (reference sequence). DNA for the CDR3: TGTGCCAGCAGCTCTCGACAGGGCCACGAGCAGTACTTC. Residues: CASSSRQGHEQYF.

This clone occurred once. The CDR3 protein is CASSPWQGDNNEQFF. The CDR3 DNA follows: TGTGCCAGCTCACCATGGCAGGGGGACAACAATGAGCAGTTCTTC. V usage is TRBV18 and J usage is TRBJ2-1, with TRBD1 matching 7 bases. This CDR3 contains 15 residues. Germline lookup yields CDR1 KGHSH and CDR2 LQKENI. Trimming removed 2 bases from V and 5 bases from J; junction bases left unmatched: 6.

This clone has only one observation. V and J are TRBV9 and TRBJ2-3; D might be TRBD1 (6 bases). Trimming removed 4 bases from V and 0 bases from J, with 15 bases in between. Germline lookup yields CDR1 SGDLS and CDR2 YYNGEE. The CDR3 runs to 16 residues. This chain's CDR3 is CASSSPRTVSTDTQYF. CDR3 nucleotide sequence: TGTGCCAGCAGCTCCCCAAGGACAGTTAGCACAGATACGCAGTATTTT. The full variable domain, its missing parts supplied by reference TRBV9 and TRBJ2-3, is DSGVTQTPKHLITATGQRVTLRCSPRSGDLSVYWYQQSLDQGLQFLIQYYNGEERAKGNILERFSAQQFPDLHSELNLSSLELGDSALYFCASSSPRTVSTDTQYFGPGTRLTVL.

This chain joins TRBV6-5 and TRBJ2-1; weak D call: TRBD2 (7 bases). The germline V gene has CDR1 MNHEY and CDR2 SVGAGI. CDR3 size: 14 residues. Trimming cost V 5 bases and J 8 bases, with 16 bases left between them. The DNA for the CDR3 is TGTGCCAGCAGTCTACGGGGGGCCGGGGATGAGCAGTTCTTC. Translated: CASSLRGAGDEQFF.

This chain links TRBV9 with TRBJ2-3; D is undetermined. V was clipped by 2 bases and J by 0 bases, with 10 bases between them. The germline V gene has CDR1 SGDLS and CDR2 YYNGEE. This CDR3 contains 15 residues. CDR3 in amino acids: CASSVYVGSTDTQYF. CDR3 DNA: TGTGCCAGCAGCGTTTATGTCGGGAGCACAGATACGCAGTATTTT.

The chain joins TRBV2 to TRBJ2-3, with TRBD2 matching 9 bases. Germline V CDR1 and CDR2: SNHLY, FYNNEI. V lost 8 bases to trimming and J lost 8 bases; unmatched junction nucleotides: 11. This CDR3 is 14 amino acids long. CDR3 bases: TGTGCCAGCCTCCTGGCGGGAGGGCCCGGTACGCAGTATTTT. It specifies CASLLAGGPGTQYF.